These 29 T cell receptor beta chains originate from one sample sequenced in a study of vaccination and CD4 T cells after COVID-19. Sequencing of cultured CD4+ T cell DNA used the Oncomine TCR Beta short-read assay. TCRdb independently ran MiXCR on the PCR reads; one entry per CDR3 protein. Among approximately 21,000 distinct CDR3 sequences listed, 55% to 70% were seen once. Their cognate antigens are unknown. Treatment given: roughly 11-day PBMC culture with coronavirus spike peptide pools or control peptides (ViraFEST assay). The material sequenced was CD4+ T cells from blood, cultured in vitro, taken after SARS-CoV-2 vaccination. The source is a human donor who received a COVID-19 vaccine.

This clonotype was seen just once. This rearrangement joins TRBV2 to TRBJ1-2; unclear D gene. CDR1 is SNHLY, CDR2 FYNNEI, per germline. The CDR3 runs 13 residues. V shed 3 bases and J shed 5 bases, with 10 bases lying between them. CDR3 coding DNA: TGTGCCAGCAGTGACGGTAGGAGATATGGCTACACCTTC. Its translation: CASSDGRRYGYTF. The full variable domain, rest sourced from reference TRBV2 and TRBJ1-2, is EPEVTQTPSHQVTQMGQEVILRCVPISNHLYFYWYRQILGQKVEFLVSFYNNEISEKSEIFDDQFSVERPDGSNFTLKIRSTKLEDSAMYFCASSDGRRYGYTFGSGTRLTVV.

The rearrangement uses TRBV20-1 and TRBJ1-2, with TRBD1 as a possible D gene (6 bases). The CDR3 has 12 residues. The ends were cut back, 0 bases at V and 11 bases at J, with 13 bases in the middle. Germline assignment: CDR1 DFQATT and CDR2 SNEGSKA (reference sequence). CDR3 nucleotides: TGCAGTGCTAGAGATCTCCGGGGGCTTTACACCTTC. This gives the protein CSARDLRGLYTF.

In its sample, this clonotype was seen a few times. The chain uses TRBV7-3 and TRBJ2-2; D uncertain. The V end was cut by 0 bases, the J end by 5 bases, with 10 bases between. This CDR3 comprises 15 residues. Looked up from germline, CDR1 is SGHTA and CDR2 is FQGTGA. CDR3 sequence: CASSLTPGETGELFF. The CDR3 DNA sequence: TGTGCCAGCAGCTTAACTCCAGGCGAGACCGGGGAGCTGTTTTTT.

The chain carries TRBV5-4 and TRBJ1-2; 8 bases map to TRBD1. Trimming cost V 4 bases and J 0 bases; bases outside gene matches: 8. Germline V CDR1 and CDR2: SGHNT, YYREEE (reference sequence). The CDR3 extends over 16 amino acids. In DNA form, the CDR3 reads TGTGCCAGCAGCCCGTGGACAGGGCTTTCTAACTATGGCTACACCTTC. This gives the protein CASSPWTGLSNYGYTF.

This clonotype is a singleton in its sample. The genes are TRBV21-1 and TRBJ2-3; the DNA was not compared with TRBD1, the D call given in the table. TRBV21-1 is tagged as a pseudogene. This CDR3 spans 15 amino acids. As DNA, the CDR3 is TGTGCCAGCAGCACTAGGGACAGGCTTACAGATACGCAGTATTTT. It encodes CASSTRDRLTDTQYF.

The chain has TRBV15 and TRBJ2-5, with 9 bases fitting TRBD1. The CDR3 has 14 amino acids. Germline CDR1 is LNHNV and CDR2 is YYDKDF (reference sequence). V lost 3 bases and J lost 2; bases outside the gene matches: 1. As DNA, the CDR3 is TGTGCCACCAGCAGTGGGACAGGGCAAGAGACCCAGTACTTC. This encodes CATSSGTGQETQYF.

This clonotype was counted only a few times. CDR3 in DNA: TGTGCCAGCAGCTTTGGGGGGCTGGAGACCCAGTACTTC. It encodes CASSFGGLETQYF. The rearrangement links TRBV7-2 to TRBJ2-5; perhaps D is TRBD1 or TRBD2 (6 bases each). Germline CDR1 and CDR2: SGHTA and FQGNSA. This CDR3 region has 13 residues. Deletions cut 3 bases from V and 5 bases from J, with 10 bases between.

This clonotype has only a few counts. The J gene is TRBJ1-6, the V gene TRBV20-1, with D perhaps TRBD1 (6 bases). Germline V CDR1 and CDR2: DFQATT, SNEGSKA (reference sequence). Between the trimmed V and J ends, which lost 6 bases and 6 bases, there was a span of 12 bases. The CDR3 runs to 13 residues. Here the CDR3 DNA reads TGCAGTGCCGAGGGGACACCTAATTCACCCCTCCACTTT. Protein sequence: CSAEGTPNSPLHF.

This chain uses TRBV7-9 with TRBJ1-2; tentatively, D is TRBD1 (5 bases). Germline V gene data show CDR1 as SEHNR and CDR2 as FQNEAQ (reference sequence). This CDR3 spans 15 amino acids. Trimming stripped 4 bases from V and 3 bases from J, with 15 bases between. In nucleotides, the CDR3 is TGTGCCAGCAGCTCTACCGGTGGGGCGGACTATGGCTACACCTTC. Translated: CASSSTGGADYGYTF. The full variable domain, its missing parts supplied by reference TRBV7-9 and TRBJ1-2, is DTGVSQNPRHKITKRGQNVTFRCDPISEHNRLYWYRQTLGQGPEFLTYFQNEAQLEKSRLLSDRFSAERPKGSFSTLEIQRTEQGDSAMYLCASSSTGGADYGYTFGSGTRLTVV.

The chain carries TRBV19 and TRBJ1-5; 8 bases line up with TRBD1. Germline CDR1 is LNHDA and CDR2 is SQIVND (reference sequence). Trimming removed 7 bases from V and 2 bases from J; junction bases left unmatched: 16. The CDR3 length is 18 residues. The CDR3 nucleotides are TGTGCCAGTACCCCCCGGCCGTGGGTGGGACAGGGCAATCAGCCCCAGCATTTT. It codes for CASTPRPWVGQGNQPQHF.

The J gene is TRBJ2-5, the V gene TRBV20-1; maybe TRBD2 (5 bases). The CDR3 has 13 residues. The V and J ends lost 3 bases and 3 bases respectively, with 11 bases between them. Germline V lookup: CDR1 DFQATT, CDR2 SNEGSKA (reference sequence). This CDR3 reads CSAREVEEETQYF. In DNA form, the CDR3 reads TGCAGTGCTAGGGAGGTAGAGGAAGAGACCCAGTACTTC.

This clonotype showed up just once. The chain is built from TRBV24-1 and TRBJ2-3, with TRBD1 matching over 7 bases. V gave up 9 bases and J gave up 2 bases; unmatched junction bases: 4. The CDR3 runs to 13 residues. Germline CDR1 reads KGHDR; CDR2 reads SFDVKD. The CDR3 nucleotides are TGTGCCACCCTGGGGACAGACACAGATACGCAGTATTTT. Its protein product is CATLGTDTDTQYF.

The gene calls are TRBV21-1 and TRBJ1-2; the table calls TRBD1, which could not be checked here. TRBV21-1 is a pseudogene segment. This CDR3 region has 14 residues. CDR3 residues: CASSFKGQNYGYTF. CDR3 nucleotides: TGTGCCAGCAGCTTCAAGGGACAGAACTATGGCTACACCTTC.

This clonotype was recorded a few times. The chain carries TRBV2 and TRBJ2-5; the match to TRBD2 covers 7 bases. Germline CDR1 and CDR2: SNHLY and FYNNEI. The CDR3 runs 16 residues. V was clipped by 6 bases and J by 0 bases; unmatched bases: 10. The CDR3 here is CASRFGRLADQETQYF. The CDR3 DNA reads TGTGCCAGCAGGTTCGGGAGGCTAGCGGACCAAGAGACCCAGTACTTC.

This sequence joins TRBV20-1 and TRBJ2-5; D call uncertain. Germline assignment: CDR1 DFQATT and CDR2 SNEGSKA (reference sequence). V was clipped by 0 bases and J by 5 bases, with 13 bases between them. CDR3 length: 14 amino acids. The CDR3 DNA reads TGCAGTGCTAGAGATTCGTCGTTGAGGGAGACCCAGTACTTC. This codes for CSARDSSLRETQYF.

The chain couples TRBV7-3 to TRBJ1-5; the D gene is possibly TRBD1 (6 bases). The CDR3 is 13 amino acids. V lost 5 bases and J 7 bases, leaving 12 bases between the germline ends. Germline V gene sequence: CDR1 SGHTA, CDR2 FQGTGA. CDR3 bases: TGTGCCAGCAGCCGGGACACCAACCAGCCCCAGCATTTT. This codes for CASSRDTNQPQHF.

The table lists this clonotype with a count of one. The rearrangement links TRBV24-1 to TRBJ2-1, with 7 positions matching TRBD2. Trimming removed 5 bases from V and 3 bases from J; junction bases left unmatched: 18. The length of the CDR3 is 19 residues. From germline, CDR1 is KGHDR and CDR2 SFDVKD. The CDR3 DNA reads as TGTGCCACCAGTGGTTTTGGGGAGGGGTCCCCGACTCTCTACAATGAGCAGTTCTTC. It codes for CATSGFGEGSPTLYNEQFF.

This clonotype showed up just a few times. The chain carries TRBV7-6 and TRBJ1-1; the D gene is possibly TRBD1 (5 bases). The CDR3 contains 14 residues. Between the trimmed V and J ends, which lost 5 bases and 1 base, there was a span of 11 bases. Germline CDR1 and CDR2: SGHVS and FNYEAQ. The CDR3 is CASSLIGTNTEAFF. CDR3 DNA sequence: TGTGCCAGCAGCCTAATAGGGACGAACACTGAAGCTTTCTTT. The variable domain in full, completed from reference TRBV7-6 and TRBJ1-1, reads GAGVSQSPRYKVTKRGQDVALRCDPISGHVSLYWYRQALGQGPEFLTYFNYEAQQDKSGLPNDRFSAERPEGSISTLTIQRTEQRDSAMYRCASSLIGTNTEAFFGQGTRLTVV.

J is TRBJ2-3 and V is TRBV6-4; TRBD2 might be the D (6 bases). The germline V and J ends were trimmed by 2 bases and 0 bases, with 15 bases remaining between them. The CDR3 is 17 amino acids. Germline V gives CDR1 MRHNA, CDR2 SNTAGT. CDR3 in amino acids: CASSDGASALSTDTQYF. The CDR3 DNA reads as TGTGCCAGCAGTGACGGGGCTAGCGCCCTTAGCACAGATACGCAGTATTTT.

The rearrangement uses TRBV12-3 or TRBV12-4 and TRBJ2-1; no definite D call. This CDR3 is 13 amino acids long. V shed 6 bases and J shed 0 bases, with 6 bases lying between them. CDR3 DNA: TGTGCCAGCAGGGTGAGCTCCTACAATGAGCAGTTCTTC. This encodes CASRVSSYNEQFF.

The table lists this clonotype with a count of one. The rearrangement links TRBV6-1 to TRBJ1-1, with D uncertain. V lost 6 bases and J lost 1, with 9 bases in between. The CDR3 spans 13 residues. From germline, CDR1 is MNHNS and CDR2 SASEGT. The CDR3 sequence is CASRFPGNTEAFF. CDR3 DNA sequence: TGTGCCAGCAGATTCCCAGGGAACACTGAAGCTTTCTTT.

V usage is TRBV12-3 or TRBV12-4 and J usage is TRBJ2-1, with 9 bases lining up with TRBD1. The CDR3 has 15 amino acids. J was trimmed by 7 bases and V by 6 bases; bases with no gene match: 10. The CDR3, as DNA: TGTGCCAGCAGCCCTCTGGGACAGGGAGGGAATGAGCAGTTCTTC. It translates to CASSPLGQGGNEQFF.

The chain links TRBV11-3 to TRBJ1-2; a possible D gene is TRBD1 (6 bases). The CDR3 is 14 amino acids. Trimming removed 2 bases at V and 4 bases at J, with 11 bases between. The germline gives CDR1 SGHNT, CDR2 YENEEA. CDR3 DNA: TGTGCCAGCAGCTTAAAAGCCAGGGGCTATGGCTACACCTTC. Protein: CASSLKARGYGYTF.

The chain has TRBV6-2 or TRBV6-3 and TRBJ1-1, with D tentatively TRBD1 (5 bases). Germline V gene lookup returns CDR1 MNHEY and CDR2 SVGEGT. CDR3 length: 16 residues. Between the trimmed V and J ends, which lost 0 bases and 3 bases, there was a span of 14 bases. CDR3 residues: CASSYSKVGVHTEAFF. The CDR3, as DNA: TGTGCCAGCAGTTACTCGAAGGTGGGGGTACACACTGAAGCTTTCTTT.

This clonotype was seen only once. The chain employs TRBV6-5 and TRBJ1-1; unclear D gene. The V and J ends lost 2 bases and 0 bases respectively, with 7 bases between them. Germline V gives CDR1 MNHEY, CDR2 SVGAGI. The CDR3 sequence is 14 residues long. Here the CDR3 reads CASSYARLNTEAFF. In DNA form, the CDR3 reads TGTGCCAGCAGTTACGCGCGGTTGAACACTGAAGCTTTCTTT.

This clonotype has just a few counts. The chain joins TRBV10-3 to TRBJ1-3; D unclear. Germline V gene lookup returns CDR1 ENHRY and CDR2 SYGVKD. This CDR3 has 13 residues. Between the trimmed V and J ends, which lost 6 bases and 0 bases, there was a span of 6 bases. In DNA, the CDR3 is TGTGCCATCAGGGACTCCTCTGGAAACACCATATATTTT. Its translation: CAIRDSSGNTIYF.

J is TRBJ2-5 and V is TRBV12-3 or TRBV12-4; D unclear. CDR3 length: 13 amino acids. With 2 bases removed from V and 5 bases from J, the gap between germline ends came to 9 bases. The CDR3 sequence: CASSLSGGETQYF. The CDR3 coding sequence is TGTGCCAGCAGTTTATCCGGTGGGGAGACCCAGTACTTC.

This chain joins TRBV5-4 and TRBJ1-2; 10 bases fit TRBD1. Germline CDR1 and CDR2: SGHNT and YYREEE (reference sequence). The CDR3 loop spans 14 amino acids. V was pared by 4 bases and J by 3 bases, with 3 bases of the junction left unmatched. CDR3 coding DNA: TGTGCCAGCAGCGGACAGGGGGGCTACTATGGCTACACCTTC. It codes for CASSGQGGYYGYTF.

In DNA form, the CDR3 reads TGTGCCAGCAGTGAACAGGGGGGTAATCTCCCTGATGAGCAGTTCTTC. This encodes CASSEQGGNLPDEQFF. This chain connects TRBV2 to TRBJ2-1, with a tentative D call TRBD1 (7 bases). From germline, CDR1 is SNHLY and CDR2 FYNNEI. This CDR3 region has 16 residues. V lost 2 bases and J 8 bases, leaving 19 bases between the germline ends.